These 25 T cell receptor beta chains were all obtained from the same sample, sequenced in a study of blood T cell repertoires in COVID-19. Libraries were prepared by immunoSEQ multiplex PCR; TCRdb keeps only in-frame clonotypes and omits some of them. The top ten hold over 5% of the sample, which has about 93,000 clones, around 90% seen once. Sequencing was carried out using peripheral blood. The receptors originated from a man in his 60s with COVID-19, enrolled during active disease.

The chain links TRBV5-5 to TRBJ1-4; TRBD1 agrees at 10 bases. The CDR3 contains 15 residues. With 0 bases clipped from V and 10 bases from J, the junction kept 6 bases outside the gene matches. The germline gives CDR1 SGHKS, CDR2 YYEKEE (reference sequence). The chain's CDR3 is CASSLGQGAQGKLFF. The CDR3 coding sequence is TGTGCCAGCAGCTTGGGACAGGGGGCGCAAGGAAAACTGTTTTTT.

This clone has just one count. V and J are TRBV29-1 and TRBJ2-3, with D maybe TRBD2 (6 bases). Germline V gene data show CDR1 as SQVTM and CDR2 as ANQGSEA. The V end lost 5 bases, the J end lost 2 bases, and 14 bases lay between the germline ends. The CDR3 contains 14 residues. The CDR3 loop reads CSVYLGLTTDTQYF. For the CDR3, the DNA is TGCAGCGTTTACCTGGGACTTACCACAGATACGCAGTATTTT.

The chain is built from TRBV7-8 and TRBJ2-7; D possibly corresponds to TRBD1 (6 bases). CDR3 length: 16 residues. Trimming took off 0 bases at V and 3 bases at J, with 15 bases between the two ends. Germline values: CDR1 SGHVS, CDR2 FQNEAQ. The CDR3 spells CASSLAARTASYEQYF. The CDR3 nucleotides are TGTGCCAGCAGCTTAGCGGCGCGGACAGCCAGCTACGAGCAGTACTTC.

The chain links TRBV3-1 (or the pseudogene TRBV3-2) to TRBJ2-3, with 9 bases that match TRBD2. The CDR3 extends over 18 amino acids. Losses at the gene ends were 0 bases for V and 4 bases for J; bases not matched to a gene: 11. Germline CDR1 and CDR2: LGHDT and YNNKEL (reference sequence). The CDR3 sequence is CASSQDLTAGGPSDTQYF. The DNA of the CDR3 is TGTGCCAGCAGCCAAGATCTCACGGCGGGAGGGCCATCAGATACGCAGTATTTT.

This rearrangement joins TRBV4-3 to TRBJ2-1; 7 positions match TRBD2. CDR1 LGHNA and CDR2 YSLEER come from the germline V gene. This CDR3 region has 14 residues. V shed 3 bases, J shed 7 bases, and the junction held 6 bases outside the gene matches. CDR3 DNA sequence: TGCGCCAGCAGCCAGCGACTGGGAGGGAATGAGCAGTTCTTC. Amino acids: CASSQRLGGNEQFF.

This chain joins TRBV10-3 and TRBJ1-1; tentative D call: TRBD1 (6 bases). Germline CDR1 ENHRY, CDR2 SYGVKD. This CDR3 is built from 13 residues. The V end was cut by 7 bases, the J end by 6 bases, with 15 bases between. The CDR3 coding sequence is TGTGCCATCAAAAACAGGGTAGAGGCTGAAGCTTTCTTT. Its protein is CAIKNRVEAEAFF.

The DNA for the CDR3 is TGTGCCAGTAGTATGGACAGGGCGGTTAACTATGGCTACACCTTC. Its translation is CASSMDRAVNYGYTF. The chain combines TRBV19 with TRBJ1-2; 8 bases are a match to TRBD1. J was trimmed by 1 base and V by 3 bases; bases with no gene match: 4. The germline gives CDR1 LNHDA, CDR2 SQIVND (reference sequence). This CDR3 has 15 amino acids. Full variable domain (missing parts from reference TRBV19 and TRBJ1-2): DGGITQSPKYLFRKEGQNVTLSCEQNLNHDAMYWYRQDPGQGLRLIYYSQIVNDFQKGDIAEGYSVSREKKESFPLTVTSAQKNPTAFYLCASSMDRAVNYGYTFGSGTRLTVV.

V and J are TRBV18 and TRBJ2-5; 10 bases match TRBD1. The CDR3 contains 14 residues. V dropped 2 bases and J dropped 4; count of bases not matched to a gene: 1. Germline CDR1 is KGHSH and CDR2 is LQKENI. The chain's CDR3 is CASSPGQGVETQYF. CDR3 DNA sequence: TGTGCCAGCTCACCAGGACAGGGGGTAGAGACCCAGTACTTC.

The rearrangement links TRBV6-2 or TRBV6-3 to TRBJ1-2; 11 bases align to TRBD1. CDR3 length equals 18 residues. The trim removed 6 bases at V and 0 bases at J, leaving 12 bases unmatched. The germline V gene has CDR1 MNHEY and CDR2 SVGEGT. The CDR3 reads CASSEHSGTGGSNYGYTF. CDR3 DNA sequence: TGTGCCAGCAGCGAGCATTCCGGGACAGGGGGTTCTAACTATGGCTACACCTTC.

The gene calls are TRBV5-4 and TRBJ2-3; D is perhaps TRBD1 (7 bases). Germline V gene lookup returns CDR1 SGHNT and CDR2 YYREEE (reference sequence). The CDR3 loop spans 16 amino acids. V was clipped by 0 bases and J by 4 bases, with 15 bases between them. The CDR3 sequence is CASSLARQGGSDTQYF. In nucleotides, the CDR3 is TGTGCCAGCAGCTTGGCACGGCAGGGGGGATCAGATACGCAGTATTTT.

The CDR3 DNA sequence: TGTGCCACCAGTGATCCCCTGGGACAGGGGGCGACTGGCTACACCTTC. Protein sequence: CATSDPLGQGATGYTF. The chain links TRBV24-1 to TRBJ1-2; TRBD1 matches at 12 bases. Germline CDR1 and CDR2: KGHDR and SFDVKD. V shed 3 bases and J 7 bases; nucleotides not matched to a gene: 8. This CDR3 comprises 16 residues.

The CDR3 sequence: CASSPEGISGIINEQFF. As DNA, the CDR3 is TGTGCCAGCAGCCCCGAGGGGATTAGCGGGATCATCAATGAGCAGTTCTTC. The chain uses TRBV7-3 and TRBJ2-1; 8 nucleotides align to TRBD2. CDR3 size: 17 residues. V shed 5 bases, J shed 6 bases, and the junction held 15 bases outside the gene matches. Looked up from germline, CDR1 is SGHTA and CDR2 is FQGTGA.

J is TRBJ2-7 and V is TRBV6-5; tentatively, D is TRBD1 (6 bases). The CDR3 is 16 residues long. Trimming pared 0 bases from V and 5 bases from J, leaving 17 bases between. Germline values: CDR1 MNHEY, CDR2 SVGAGI. Here the CDR3 reads CASSYSTVAGEDEQYF. CDR3 bases: TGTGCCAGCAGTTACTCGACGGTCGCAGGGGAAGACGAGCAGTACTTC.

The V gene is TRBV5-4, the J gene TRBJ2-7; D perhaps matches TRBD2 (5 bases). Germline V lookup: CDR1 SGHNT, CDR2 YYREEE (reference sequence). The CDR3 sequence is 14 residues long. V lost 0 bases and J 3 bases, leaving 10 bases between the germline ends. The CDR3 nucleotides read TGTGCCAGCAGCTTGGGTGGGAGAGACTACGAGCAGTACTTC. It translates to CASSLGGRDYEQYF. Variable domain in full (rest from reference TRBV5-4 and TRBJ2-7): ETGVTQSPTHLIKTRGQQVTLRCSSQSGHNTVSWYQQALGQGPQFIFQYYREEENGRGNFPPRFSGLQFPNYSSELNVNALELDDSALYLCASSLGGRDYEQYFGPGTRLTVT.

V is TRBV4-3 and J is TRBJ2-1; D perhaps matches TRBD2 (5 bases). Trimming shortened V by 1 base and J by 5 bases, and 12 bases separated the two germline ends. The CDR3 extends over 15 amino acids. Germline V gives CDR1 LGHNA, CDR2 YSLEER. Here the CDR3 DNA reads TGCGCCAGCAGCCAAGTGTCGCTGGGAGACAATGAGCAGTTCTTC. Protein: CASSQVSLGDNEQFF.

The chain carries TRBV14 and TRBJ1-1; 9 bases are shared with TRBD1. CDR3 size: 13 residues. The germline V gene has CDR1 SGHDN and CDR2 FVKESK. Trimming cost V 4 bases and J 6 bases; bases outside gene matches: 3. CDR3 region: CASSLTGGAEAFF. The CDR3 nucleotides are TGTGCCAGCAGCCTGACAGGGGGGGCTGAAGCTTTCTTT.

The chain uses TRBV6-1 and TRBJ2-7, with TRBD1 as a possible D gene (5 bases). The CDR3 is 13 amino acids. The germline V and J ends were trimmed by 0 bases and 6 bases, with 9 bases remaining between them. In germline, CDR1 is MNHNS, CDR2 SASEGT. The CDR3 is CASSEARRGEQYF. The CDR3 DNA reads as TGTGCCAGCAGTGAAGCTCGAAGGGGCGAGCAGTACTTC.

V usage is TRBV29-1 and J usage is TRBJ1-1; maybe TRBD1 (5 bases). CDR1 and CDR2 (germline): SQVTM, ANQGSEA. CDR3 length: 12 residues. V lost 6 bases and J lost 1, with 9 bases in between. The DNA for the CDR3 is TGCAGCGTCGGACACCCGAACACTGAAGCTTTCTTT. Amino acids: CSVGHPNTEAFF. The whole variable domain, remainder taken from reference TRBV29-1 and TRBJ1-1, is SAVISQKPSRDICQRGTSLTIQCQVDSQVTMMFWYRQQPGQSLTLIATANQGSEATYESGFVIDKFPISRPNLTFSTLTVSNMSPEDSSIYLCSVGHPNTEAFFGQGTRLTVV.

This chain links TRBV5-5 with TRBJ1-5, with D possibly matching TRBD1 (6 bases). Germline values: CDR1 SGHKS, CDR2 YYEKEE (reference sequence). The CDR3 consists of 18 residues. V was shortened by 1 base and J by 0 bases, with 17 bases between the two germline ends. The CDR3 sequence is CASSLRDTIPNSNQPQHF. The CDR3 region has the DNA TGTGCCAGCAGCTTGAGGGACACCATCCCAAATAGCAATCAGCCCCAGCATTTT.

This rearrangement joins TRBV6-5 to TRBJ1-6, with D possibly being TRBD1 (6 bases). Looked up from germline, CDR1 is MNHEY and CDR2 is SVGAGI. V was clipped by 6 bases and J by 8 bases, with 14 bases between them. The CDR3 extends over 14 amino acids. The CDR3 DNA follows: TGTGCCAGCAGCCAGGGGAGTGAAGATTCACCCCTCCACTTT. Residues: CASSQGSEDSPLHF.

V and J are TRBV7-8 and TRBJ1-1, with D unclear. Germline CDR1 is SGHVS and CDR2 is FQNEAQ. CDR3 length: 13 residues. The V end was cut by 0 bases, the J end by 3 bases, with 5 bases between. CDR3: CASSLAVDTEAFF. The CDR3 nucleotides read TGTGCCAGCAGCTTAGCAGTAGACACTGAAGCTTTCTTT.

A few counts support this clone. The V and J genes are TRBV24-1 and TRBJ2-7; no clear D. The CDR3 runs 14 residues. Germline CDR1 reads KGHDR; CDR2 reads SFDVKD. Trimming removed 3 bases at V and 6 bases at J, with 14 bases between. The CDR3, as DNA: TGTGCCACCAGTGATGTGAACAGCCAAGGCGAGCAGTACTTC. Translation gives CATSDVNSQGEQYF.

V and J are TRBV10-3 and TRBJ2-3; D may be TRBD2 (6 bases). V was cut by 11 bases and J by 4 bases, with 16 bases left in between. From germline, CDR1 is ENHRY and CDR2 SYGVKD. This CDR3 comprises 13 residues. The CDR3 sequence is CAASSVLPDTQYF. CDR3 in DNA: TGTGCCGCCTCTAGCGTCCTCCCAGATACGCAGTATTTT.

The chain has TRBV10-2 and TRBJ1-1; 9 bases are a match to TRBD1. There are 13 residues in the CDR3. The V gene's germline CDR1 is WSHSY and CDR2 SAAADI. V was clipped by 7 bases and J by 6 bases; unmatched bases: 6. CDR3 bases: TGCGCCAGCAACAGGGGGCTGGGATCTGAAGCTTTCTTT. Protein product: CASNRGLGSEAFF.

V and J are TRBV10-3 and TRBJ2-2; 7 positions match TRBD2. J lost 4 bases, V lost 8 bases, and 16 bases had no gene match. Germline V gene sequence: CDR1 ENHRY, CDR2 SYGVKD. This CDR3 contains 17 residues. The CDR3 DNA reads as TGTGCCATCGGCCCTACCAGTGGCGGGAGTGCCACCGGGGAGCTGTTTTTT. Translated, it gives CAIGPTSGGSATGELFF.